What follows is one T cell receptor beta chain and its context. Its target is unknown. The record originates from a study of early T cells in non-severe SARS-CoV-2 infection. Overall study context: Chains from this unsorted whole-blood bulk RNA could not be paired.

Whole-study results and caveats: VDJdb-based matching was biased toward anti-spike CD8 responses and missed private and CD4 specificities.

Tagging with unique molecular identifiers was applied to individual cDNA molecules. TCRdb re-derived calls from the 5' RACE reads in MiXCR, one entry per CDR3 protein. The table lists tens of thousands of distinct CDR3 sequences, about a tenth of them singletons. V lost 3 bases and J lost 2, with 1 base in between. The germline gives CDR1 SQVTM, CDR2 ANQGSEA. This CDR3 spans 10 amino acids. The TCR comes from an adult who was a healthcare worker with PCR-confirmed SARS-CoV-2 infection or an uninfected control (not recorded which). The sample taken for sequencing was whole blood. The V and J genes are TRBV29-1 and TRBJ1-1; D unclear. The CDR3 nucleotides read TGCAGCGTTGATAACACTGAAGCTTTCTTT. It is translated as CSVDNTEAFF.